The 27 T cell receptor beta chains in this list originate from one sample, sequenced in a study of tissue T cells after allogeneic stem cell transplantation. Sequencing was performed with immunoSEQ multiplex PCR; in TCRdb, only in-frame clones are kept and a portion is missing. Of nearly 50,000 clones in the sample, about 73% were seen once. The sequenced material came from sorted cells pooled from one or two spleens. The receptors here all came from a pool of C57BL/6 mice in good health.

About this clone: Mouse gene names apply. The CDR3 end is not reached by the read, which stops 1 residue before it; the germline J gene fills it in. V is TRBV4 and J is TRBJ1-1, with D maybe TRBD1 (5 bases). V lost 5 bases and J 0 bases, leaving 7 bases between the germline ends. This CDR3 has 13 residues. The V gene's germline CDR1 is LGHDT and CDR2 YNNKQL (reference sequence). CDR3 bases read: TGTGCCAGCAGCCCGGGACAGAACACAGAAGTCTTC. It specifies CASSPGQNTEVF. Given in full, the CDR3 is CASSPGQNTEVFF.

A remark on this clone: Gene and germline names: mouse. The observed sequence ends 1 residue before the CDR3 terminus, with the missing tail filled in from the germline J gene. The chain carries TRBV13-3 and TRBJ2-4; unclear D gene. CDR1 and CDR2 (germline): NNHDY, SYVADS. Trimming stripped 2 bases from V and 1 base from J, with 11 bases between. This CDR3 is 15 amino acids long. The covered CDR3 bases are TGTGCCAGCAGTGAGTCTCGACAAGGTCAAAACACCTTGTAC. Encoded protein: CASSESRQGQNTLY. The CDR3 in its entirety is CASSESRQGQNTLYF.

In regard to this clone: Gene names and germline match the mouse. The observed sequence ends 1 residue before the CDR3 terminus, with the missing tail filled in from the germline J gene. This rearrangement joins TRBV13-2 to TRBJ2-5; TRBD2 aligns across 11 bases. Germline V CDR1 and CDR2: NNHNN, SYGAGS (reference sequence). V lost 3 bases and J lost 2; bases outside the gene matches: 8. The CDR3 extends over 17 amino acids. CDR3 region: CASGGSLGGLGQDTQYF. The covered CDR3 bases are TGTGCCAGCGGTGGCTCACTGGGGGGGCTTGGCCAAGACACCCAGTAC.

In the case of this clone: Gene labels here are mouse ones. The read ends 1 residue shy of where the CDR3 ends; the end is completed using the germline J gene. V and J are TRBV16 and TRBJ2-1; D is uncertain. The germline V gene has CDR1 SGHSA and CDR2 FRNQAP. The CDR3 runs to 15 residues. The V gene lost 1 base and the J gene lost 2 bases, with 9 bases spanning the gap. The CDR3 loop is CASSLVQTYYAEQFF. CDR3 bases read: TGTGCAAGCAGCTTAGTCCAGACATACTATGCTGAGCAGTTC.

This clone was counted a few times. The gene names here belong to mouse. The CDR3 extends 1 residue past the end of the read, so its final part is completed from the germline J gene. Additional DNA sequences in this sample encode the identical CDR3. J is TRBJ2-7 and V is TRBV1; no firm D call. The CDR3 has 13 amino acids. Germline CDR1 and CDR2: NSQYPW and LRSPGD (reference sequence). The V end lost 4 bases, the J end lost 0 bases, and 7 bases lay between the germline ends. CDR3 amino acids: CTCSGRSSYEQYF. The CDR3 bases that were read are TGCACCTGCAGTGGACGGAGCTCCTATGAACAGTAC. The full variable domain, completed using reference TRBV1 and TRBJ2-7, is VTLLEQNPRWRLVPRGQAVNLRCILKNSQYPWMSWYQQDLQKQLQWLFTLRSPGDKEVKSLPGADYLATRVTDTELRLQVANMSQGRTLYCTCSGRSSYEQYFGPGTRLTVL.

As for this clone: Mouse gene names apply. The CDR3 extends 1 residue past the end of the read, so its final part is completed from the germline J gene. This chain links TRBV3 with TRBJ2-3; maybe TRBD2 (7 bases). The V end lost 1 base, the J end lost 3 bases, and 14 bases lay between the germline ends. The CDR3 is made up of 16 amino acids. Germline assignment: CDR1 SNHLY and CDR2 FYNGKV (reference sequence). The sequenced CDR3 bases are TGTGCCAGCAGCTTAGAGGGGGGGTCTGGGGCAGAAACGCTGTAT. Its translation is CASSLEGGSGAETLY. The whole CDR3 protein reads CASSLEGGSGAETLYF.

About this clone itself: Germline and genes here are mouse. In the same sample, other DNA sequences code for this CDR3. CDR3 bases read: TGTGCCAGCAGTCCTGGACTGGGGGGGTATGAACAGTAC. This gives the protein CASSPGLGGYEQY. In full, the CDR3 is CASSPGLGGYEQYF. V and J are TRBV13-1 and TRBJ2-7; 12 positions agree with TRBD2. The read falls 1 residue short of the CDR3 end, and the missing part is taken from the germline J gene. Germline V CDR1 and CDR2: NSHNY, SYGAGN. CDR3 length: 14 amino acids. Trimming removed 4 bases from V and 4 bases from J; junction bases left unmatched: 3.

This clone was counted a few times. Genes and germline are mouse. The read ends 1 residue before the CDR3 terminus; that terminus is restored from the germline J gene. The chain uses TRBV19 and TRBJ2-7; D is possibly TRBD2 (7 bases). The CDR3 has 12 residues. The V gene lost 0 bases and the J gene lost 7 bases, with 8 bases spanning the gap. Germline V gene sequence: CDR1 FNHDT, CDR2 SITEND (reference sequence). CDR3 protein: CASSIAGGEQYF. Incomplete CDR3 DNA: TGTGCCAGCAGTATAGCGGGGGGCGAACAGTAC.

This clone has only a few counts. Genes and germline are mouse. The read finishes 1 residue shy of the CDR3 end, and the germline J gene is used to complete it. The V call is TRBV4, the J call TRBJ2-7; D remains ambiguous. The V gene's germline CDR1 is LGHDT and CDR2 YNNKQL (reference sequence). Between the trimmed V and J ends, which lost 5 bases and 0 bases, there was a span of 5 bases. The CDR3 totals 12 residues. CDR3 sequence reads: CASSRTSYEQYF. CDR3 DNA (partial): TGTGCCAGCAGCCGGACCTCCTATGAACAGTAC.

Note on this clone: Genes here carry mouse names. CDR3 loop: CASSRDRGTEVFF. The covered CDR3 bases are TGTGCAAGCAGCCGCGACAGGGGAACAGAAGTCTTC. V is TRBV16 and J is TRBJ1-1; TRBD1 matches at 8 bases. The read finishes 1 residue shy of the CDR3 end, and the germline J gene is used to complete it. The CDR3 is 13 residues long. CDR1 and CDR2 (germline): SGHSA, FRNQAP. J was trimmed by 5 bases and V by 5 bases; bases with no gene match: 4.

Notes on this clone: Genes here carry mouse names. From the germline J gene comes the end of the CDR3, since the read stops 1 residue before it. The chain combines TRBV3 with TRBJ2-3; 8 bases are a match to TRBD2. This CDR3 is 15 amino acids long. With V trimmed by 5 bases and J by 0 bases, 4 bases remained unmatched. Looked up from germline, CDR1 is SNHLY and CDR2 is FYNGKV (reference sequence). Partial CDR3 DNA: TGTGCCAGCAGCCCAAGACTGGGGAGTGCAGAAACGCTGTAT. It translates to CASSPRLGSAETLY. The entire CDR3 protein is CASSPRLGSAETLYF.

This clone was observed a handful of times. Gene names and germline match the mouse. Coverage ceases 1 residue before the CDR3 finishes, and the germline J gene fills in the end. The rearrangement links TRBV1 to TRBJ1-4; D remains ambiguous. The germline gives CDR1 NSQYPW, CDR2 LRSPGD (reference sequence). This CDR3 is built from 13 residues. Trimming removed 3 bases from V and 0 bases from J, with 2 bases in between. The CDR3 here is CTCSAISNERLFF. The DNA read from the CDR3 is TGCACCTGCAGTGCTATTTCCAACGAAAGATTATTT.

A word on this clone: Genes and germline are mouse. The read falls 1 residue short of the CDR3 end, and the missing part is taken from the germline J gene. The rearrangement links TRBV16 to TRBJ2-7, with TRBD2 identical over 11 bases. CDR1 SGHSA and CDR2 FRNQAP come from the germline V gene. The junction had 7 bases not matched to a gene; V was cut back by 4 bases and J by 5 bases. The CDR3 consists of 15 residues. Incomplete CDR3 DNA: TGTGCAAGCAGCTCCTACTGGGGGGGCGGGGATGAACAGTAC. This sequence encodes CASSSYWGGGDEQY. The complete CDR3 reads CASSSYWGGGDEQYF.

This clone was seen only once. The listed genes are named as in mouse. Coverage ceases 1 residue before the CDR3 finishes, and the germline J gene fills in the end. In the same sample, other DNA sequences code for this CDR3. The chain is built from TRBV16 and TRBJ1-2; D uncertain. Germline V lookup: CDR1 SGHSA, CDR2 FRNQAP. Between the trimmed V and J ends, which lost 1 base and 0 bases, there was a span of 3 bases. The CDR3 covers 13 residues. The CDR3 spells CASSLAANSDYTF. The CDR3 bases that were read are TGTGCAAGCAGCTTAGCAGCAAACTCCGACTACACC. Variable domain in full (rest from reference TRBV16 and TRBJ1-2): NAGVIQTPRHKVTGKGQEATLWCEPISGHSAVFWYRQTIVQGLEFLTYFRNQAPIDDSGMPKERFSAQMPNQSHSTLKIQSTQPQDSAVYLCASSLAANSDYTFGSGTRLLVI.

The count of this clone is one. Mouse gene names apply. Read data end 1 residue before the CDR3 end; the end is taken from the germline J gene. The chain joins TRBV3 to TRBJ1-6, with D possibly TRBD1 on 6 matching bases. TRBJ1-6 has ORF status, its function being uncertain. CDR3 length: 13 amino acids. Per the germline V gene, CDR1 is SNHLY and CDR2 is FYNGKV (reference sequence). V gave up 4 bases and J gave up 7 bases, with 8 bases separating them. The chain's CDR3 is CASSSDRNSPLYF. Partial CDR3 DNA: TGTGCCAGCAGCTCCGACAGGAATTCGCCCCTCTAC.

Worth noting for this clone: Gene names and germline refer to mouse. The CDR3 end falls 1 residue outside the read, so it is completed with the germline J gene. V is TRBV5 and J is TRBJ2-7, with D possibly being TRBD1 or TRBD2 (5 bases each). Germline loops: CDR1 LGHNA, CDR2 YNLKQL (reference sequence). V was pared by 0 bases and J by 7 bases, with 10 bases between. This CDR3 has 13 residues. The CDR3 spells CASSQDGAWEQYF. Incomplete CDR3 DNA: TGTGCCAGCAGCCAAGATGGGGCATGGGAACAGTAC.

For this clone: The gene symbols are mouse symbols. The CDR3 end lies 1 residue beyond the end of the read and is filled in from the germline J gene. The J gene is TRBJ2-2, the V gene TRBV13-2, with 10 bases fitting TRBD2. Per germline, CDR1 NNHNN and CDR2 SYGAGS (reference sequence). This CDR3 spans 16 amino acids. V lost 2 bases to trimming and J lost 3 bases; unmatched junction nucleotides: 4. Incomplete CDR3 DNA: TGTGCCAGCGGTGACTGGGGGGGCGCCGACACCGGGCAGCTCTAC. It specifies CASGDWGGADTGQLY. The complete CDR3 reads CASGDWGGADTGQLYF.

Details on this clone: Gene names are mouse gene names. The sequenced fragment ends 1 residue before the CDR3 boundary, so the rest is inferred from the germline J gene. J is TRBJ1-6 and V is TRBV13-2; TRBD1 matches 9 bases. TRBJ1-6 is recorded as an ORF, its role being uncertain. V was clipped by 3 bases and J by 5 bases; unmatched bases: 0. The CDR3 is 14 residues long. The germline V gene has CDR1 NNHNN and CDR2 SYGAGS (reference sequence). The sequenced part of the CDR3 DNA is TGTGCCAGCGGTGGGACAGGGGATAATTCGCCCCTCTAC. This codes for CASGGTGDNSPLY. The full CDR3 protein is CASGGTGDNSPLYF.

Details on this clone: The genes are named according to mouse. The CDR3 end falls 1 residue outside the read, so it is completed with the germline J gene. This sequence joins TRBV14 and TRBJ2-2; D call uncertain. This CDR3 has 14 residues. The V gene's germline CDR1 is SGHDT and CDR2 FRDEAV. V was pared by 5 bases and J by 1 base, with 9 bases between. This chain's CDR3 is CASSPGINTGQLYF. The part of the CDR3 DNA that was read is TGTGCCAGCAGCCCCGGGATAAACACCGGGCAGCTCTAC.

Remarks on this clone: Genes and germline come from the mouse. The DNA ends 1 residue before the CDR3 does, and the rest of the CDR3 is filled in from the germline J gene. The chain uses TRBV16 and TRBJ2-1; tentative D call: TRBD1 (6 bases). Looked up from germline, CDR1 is SGHSA and CDR2 is FRNQAP. There are 13 residues in the CDR3. V was shortened by 5 bases and J by 4 bases, with 9 bases between the two germline ends. The CDR3 DNA, read in part, is TGTGCAAGCAGCCTCACAGGGTATGCTGAGCAGTTC. This gives the protein CASSLTGYAEQF. The whole CDR3 sequence is CASSLTGYAEQFF.

As for this clone: Any gene name here is a mouse gene name. The CDR3 end lies 1 residue beyond the end of the read and is filled in from the germline J gene. The rearrangement links TRBV2 to TRBJ2-2; a possible D gene is TRBD1 (5 bases). V dropped 0 bases and J dropped 3 bases, with 5 bases sitting between them. CDR1 and CDR2 (germline): LGHNA, YSYQKL. This CDR3 is 14 amino acids long. The DNA read from the CDR3 is TGTGCCAGCAGCCAAGACAGGGACACCGGGCAGCTCTAC. Its translation: CASSQDRDTGQLY. The whole CDR3 reads CASSQDRDTGQLYF.

As to this clone: The genes are named according to mouse. With the read ending 1 residue before the CDR3 end, the germline J gene is used to fill in that end. The rearrangement uses TRBV19 and TRBJ1-4, with TRBD1 matching over 7 bases. CDR1 is FNHDT, CDR2 SITEND, per germline (reference sequence). CDR3 length equals 14 residues. V lost 7 bases to trimming and J lost 0 bases; unmatched junction nucleotides: 3. CDR3 region: CASSTGLSNERLFF. The part of the CDR3 DNA that was read is TGTGCCAGCTCGACAGGGCTTTCCAACGAAAGATTATTT.

About this clone: Genes and germline come from the mouse. From the germline J gene comes the end of the CDR3, since the read stops 1 residue before it. The chain is built from TRBV1 and TRBJ2-1; TRBD1 might be the D (5 bases). The CDR3 is 14 amino acids. V lost 3 bases to trimming and J lost 5 bases, with 11 bases between them. Germline V lookup: CDR1 NSQYPW, CDR2 LRSPGD (reference sequence). The CDR3: CTCSAPGRDAEQFF. The part of the CDR3 DNA that was read is TGCACCTGCAGTGCTCCAGGGAGGGATGCTGAGCAGTTC.

A note on this clone: Gene names and germline match the mouse. The read comes to an end 1 residue before the CDR3 does, leaving the germline J gene to fill in the end. The V gene is TRBV13-2, the J gene TRBJ2-7, with 10 bases that match TRBD2. CDR1 is NNHNN, CDR2 SYGAGS, per germline (reference sequence). The J segment lost 3 bases and the V segment lost 2 bases, leaving 5 bases of the junction unmatched. This CDR3 is 15 amino acids long. The CDR3 here is CASGERLGGRYEQYF. Partial CDR3 DNA: TGTGCCAGCGGTGAAAGGCTGGGGGGGCGCTATGAACAGTAC.

To note about this clone: These gene names are mouse names. The read terminates 1 residue before the CDR3 end, so the remaining end is supplied by the germline J gene. The J gene is TRBJ2-2, the V gene TRBV19; tentative D call: TRBD2 (7 bases). The V end was cut by 3 bases, the J end by 4 bases, with 13 bases between. Looked up from germline, CDR1 is FNHDT and CDR2 is SITEND (reference sequence). There are 15 residues in the CDR3. The part of the CDR3 DNA that was read is TGTGCCAGCAGTACGTGGGGGGCCGGCACCGGGCAGCTCTAC. This codes for CASSTWGAGTGQLY. The whole CDR3 sequence is CASSTWGAGTGQLYF.

Comment on this clone: Gene names are the mouse ones. The CDR3 end falls 1 residue outside the read, so it is completed with the germline J gene. The rearrangement joins TRBV1 to TRBJ2-7; 9 bases fit TRBD1. Germline lookup yields CDR1 NSQYPW and CDR2 LRSPGD (reference sequence). The junction had 1 base not matched to a gene; V was cut back by 1 base and J by 0 bases. This CDR3 is 15 amino acids long. The sequenced part of the CDR3 DNA is TGCACCTGCAGTGCAGGGGGACAGGGCTCCTATGAACAGTAC. This sequence encodes CTCSAGGQGSYEQY. The whole CDR3 reads CTCSAGGQGSYEQYF.

In the case of this clone: Gene names and germline refer to mouse. The CDR3 end lies 1 residue beyond the end of the read and is filled in from the germline J gene. The chain is built from TRBV23 and TRBJ2-5; the D call TRBD2 from the table was never checked on the DNA. The CDR3 loop spans 15 amino acids. CDR1 KGHTA and CDR2 FQNQQP come from the germline V gene. CDR3 sequence reads: CSSSQSTGGGDTQYF. The part of the CDR3 DNA that was read is TGCTCCAGCAGTCAATCGACTGGGGGTGGAGACACCCAGTAC.